This TCR beta chain was sequenced during a study of T cells in Graves' hyperthyroidism and ophthalmopathy. Researchers amplified the TCR beta CDR3 regions from RNA transcripts. The HTBI primer set was used in a first-round RT-PCR of the TCR CDR3. Each CDR3 protein gets one entry after TCRdb re-called the multiplex PCR reads with MiXCR. The data show 610,000 or so distinct CDR3 sequences, around 45% seen once. General study results and limits: Most thyroid clonotypes that were expanded above 0.001 also turned up in blood.

Researchers defined stable Graves' hyperthyroidism as no ophthalmopathy progression within 18 months. For the diagnoses, clinical symptoms, serum thyroxine and TRAb, thyroid ultrasound and orbital computed tomography were used. Germline assignment: CDR1 LNHDA and CDR2 SQIVND (reference sequence). Germline trimming cut 7 bases from V and 5 bases from J; bases unmatched to any gene: 11. The CDR3 spans 15 residues. This clonotype was observed many times. Antigen unknown. The clonotype originates from a woman aged 18-30 years with Graves' hyperthyroidism. The chain has TRBV19 and TRBJ1-1; 9 positions match TRBD1. What was sequenced was peripheral blood or thyroid tissue (not recorded which). This chain's CDR3 is CASTDGGTGRTEAFF. The CDR3 coding sequence is TGTGCCAGTACCGATGGAGGGACAGGGCGGACTGAAGCTTTCTTT.